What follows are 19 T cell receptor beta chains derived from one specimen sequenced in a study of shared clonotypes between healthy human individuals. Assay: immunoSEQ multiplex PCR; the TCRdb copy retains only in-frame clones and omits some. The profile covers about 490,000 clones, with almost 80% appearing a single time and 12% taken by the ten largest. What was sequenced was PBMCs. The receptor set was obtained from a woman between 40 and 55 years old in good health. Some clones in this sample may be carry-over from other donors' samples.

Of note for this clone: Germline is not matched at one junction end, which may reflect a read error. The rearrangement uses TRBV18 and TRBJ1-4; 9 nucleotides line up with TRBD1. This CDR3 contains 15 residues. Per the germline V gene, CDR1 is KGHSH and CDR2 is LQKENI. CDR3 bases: TGTGCCTGCTCACCTCCGGGACAGGGAGGTGAAAAACTGTTTTTT. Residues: CACSPPGQGGEKLFF.

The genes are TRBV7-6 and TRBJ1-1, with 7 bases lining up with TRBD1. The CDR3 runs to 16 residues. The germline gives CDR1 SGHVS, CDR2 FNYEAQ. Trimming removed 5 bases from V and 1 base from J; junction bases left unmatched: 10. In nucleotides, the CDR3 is TGTGCCAGCAGCCCCGACGAGGGGGCGACGAACACTGAAGCTTTCTTT. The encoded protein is CASSPDEGATNTEAFF.

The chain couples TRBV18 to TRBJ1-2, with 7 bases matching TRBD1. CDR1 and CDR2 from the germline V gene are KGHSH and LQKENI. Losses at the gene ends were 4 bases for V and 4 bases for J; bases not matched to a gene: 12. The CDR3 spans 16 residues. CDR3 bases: TGTGCCAGCTCACGAGGACTACAGGGGTCGAGCTATGGCTACACCTTC. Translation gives CASSRGLQGSSYGYTF.

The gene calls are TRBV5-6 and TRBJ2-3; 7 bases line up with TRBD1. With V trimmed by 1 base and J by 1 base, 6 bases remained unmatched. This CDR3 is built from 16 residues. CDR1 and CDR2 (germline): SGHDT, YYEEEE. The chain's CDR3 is CASSLLRQGGTDTQYF. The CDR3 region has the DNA TGTGCCAGCAGCTTGTTGCGACAGGGAGGCACAGATACGCAGTATTTT.

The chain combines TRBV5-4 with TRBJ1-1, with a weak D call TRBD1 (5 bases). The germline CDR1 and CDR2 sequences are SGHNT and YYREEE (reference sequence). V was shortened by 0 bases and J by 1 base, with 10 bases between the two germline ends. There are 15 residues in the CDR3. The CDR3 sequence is CASSLGWGANTEAFF. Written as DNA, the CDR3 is TGTGCCAGCAGCTTGGGGTGGGGCGCGAACACTGAAGCTTTCTTT.

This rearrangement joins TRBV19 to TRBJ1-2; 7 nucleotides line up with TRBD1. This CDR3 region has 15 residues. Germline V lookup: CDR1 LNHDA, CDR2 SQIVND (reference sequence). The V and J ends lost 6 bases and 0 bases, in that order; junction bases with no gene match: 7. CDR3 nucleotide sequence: TGTGCCAGTAGCCCTCAGGGACAGACTAACTATGGCTACACCTTC. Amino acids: CASSPQGQTNYGYTF. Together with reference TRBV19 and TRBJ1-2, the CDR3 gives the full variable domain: DGGITQSPKYLFRKEGQNVTLSCEQNLNHDAMYWYRQDPGQGLRLIYYSQIVNDFQKGDIAEGYSVSREKKESFPLTVTSAQKNPTAFYLCASSPQGQTNYGYTFGSGTRLTVV.

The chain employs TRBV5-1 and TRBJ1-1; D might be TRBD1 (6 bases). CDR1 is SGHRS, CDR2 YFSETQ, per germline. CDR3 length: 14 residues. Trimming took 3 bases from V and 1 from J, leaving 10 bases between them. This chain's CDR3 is CASSSTGSNTEAFF. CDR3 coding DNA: TGCGCCAGCAGCTCAACAGGGTCGAACACTGAAGCTTTCTTT.

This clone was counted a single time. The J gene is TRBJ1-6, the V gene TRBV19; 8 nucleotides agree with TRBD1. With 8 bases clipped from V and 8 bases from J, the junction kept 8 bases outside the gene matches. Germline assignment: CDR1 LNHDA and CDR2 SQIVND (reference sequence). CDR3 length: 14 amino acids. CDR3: CASQPGQGDSPLHF. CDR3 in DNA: TGTGCCAGTCAACCCGGACAGGGTGATTCACCCCTCCACTTT.

The CDR3, as DNA: TGTGCCAGCAGTACCGGGGGGGGCGGTCAGCCCCAGCATTTT. It encodes CASSTGGGGQPQHF. This chain uses TRBV13 with TRBJ1-5; the D gene is possibly TRBD1 (6 bases). V lost 6 bases to trimming and J lost 6 bases, with 15 bases between them. The CDR3 loop spans 14 amino acids. Per germline, CDR1 PRHDT and CDR2 FYEKMQ (reference sequence).

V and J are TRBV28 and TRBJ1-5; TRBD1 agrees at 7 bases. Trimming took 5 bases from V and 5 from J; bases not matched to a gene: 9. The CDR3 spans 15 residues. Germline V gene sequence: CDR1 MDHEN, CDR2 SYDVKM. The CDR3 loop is CASSQLTGRHQPQHF. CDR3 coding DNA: TGTGCCAGCAGTCAACTGACAGGGAGGCATCAGCCCCAGCATTTT.

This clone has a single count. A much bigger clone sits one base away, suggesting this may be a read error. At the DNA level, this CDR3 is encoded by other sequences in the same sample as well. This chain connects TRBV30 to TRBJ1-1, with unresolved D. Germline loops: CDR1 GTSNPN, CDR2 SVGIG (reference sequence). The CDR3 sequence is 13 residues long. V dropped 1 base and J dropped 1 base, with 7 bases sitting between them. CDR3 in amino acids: CAWSETENTEAFF. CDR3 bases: TGTGCCTGGAGTGAGACGGAGAACACTGAAGCTTTCTTT.

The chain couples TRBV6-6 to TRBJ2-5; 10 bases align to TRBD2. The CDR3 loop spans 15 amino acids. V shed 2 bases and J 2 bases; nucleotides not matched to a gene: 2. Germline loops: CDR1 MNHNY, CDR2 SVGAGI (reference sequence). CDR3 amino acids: CASSYGAGGQETQYF. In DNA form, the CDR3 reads TGTGCCAGCAGTTACGGAGCGGGAGGGCAAGAGACCCAGTACTTC.

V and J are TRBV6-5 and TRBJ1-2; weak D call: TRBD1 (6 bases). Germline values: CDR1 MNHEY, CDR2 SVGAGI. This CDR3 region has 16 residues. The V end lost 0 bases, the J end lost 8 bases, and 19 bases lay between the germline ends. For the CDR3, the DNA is TGTGCCAGCAGTTACTCGAATCCCACAGGGAAGGGCGGCTACACCTTC. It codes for CASSYSNPTGKGGYTF.

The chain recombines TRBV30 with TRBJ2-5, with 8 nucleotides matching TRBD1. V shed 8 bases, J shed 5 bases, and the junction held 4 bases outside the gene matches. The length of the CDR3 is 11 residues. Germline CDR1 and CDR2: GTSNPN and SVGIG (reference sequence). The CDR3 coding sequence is TGTGCCAGCCAGGGGGCCGAGACCCAGTACTTC. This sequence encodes CASQGAETQYF.

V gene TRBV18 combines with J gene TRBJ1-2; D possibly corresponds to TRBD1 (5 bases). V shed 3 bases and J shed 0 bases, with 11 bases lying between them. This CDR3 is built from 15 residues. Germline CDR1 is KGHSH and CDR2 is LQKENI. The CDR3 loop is CASSPSGAANYGYTF. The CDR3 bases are TGTGCCAGCTCACCCAGTGGGGCCGCTAACTATGGCTACACCTTC.

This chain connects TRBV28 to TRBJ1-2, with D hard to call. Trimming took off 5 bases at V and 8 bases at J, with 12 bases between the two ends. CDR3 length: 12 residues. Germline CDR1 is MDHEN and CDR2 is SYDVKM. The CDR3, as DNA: TGTGCCAGCAGTCCAACTTGGGTCGGCTACACCTTC. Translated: CASSPTWVGYTF.

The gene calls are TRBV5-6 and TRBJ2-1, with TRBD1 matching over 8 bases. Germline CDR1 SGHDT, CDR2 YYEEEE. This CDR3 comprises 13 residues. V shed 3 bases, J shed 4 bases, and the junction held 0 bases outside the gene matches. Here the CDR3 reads CASSWTGYNEQFF. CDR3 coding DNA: TGTGCCAGCAGCTGGACAGGGTACAATGAGCAGTTCTTC.

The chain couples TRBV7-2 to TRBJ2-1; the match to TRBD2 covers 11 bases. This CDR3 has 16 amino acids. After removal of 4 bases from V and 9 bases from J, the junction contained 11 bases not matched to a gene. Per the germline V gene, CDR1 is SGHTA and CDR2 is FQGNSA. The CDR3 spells CASSSRVSGRAVEQFF. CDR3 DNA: TGTGCCAGCAGCTCGAGAGTTAGCGGGAGGGCCGTTGAGCAGTTCTTC.

CDR3 DNA: TGTGCCAGCAGTTCACTTACAGGAGTACCCTTTTACGAGCAGTACTTC. Residues: CASSSLTGVPFYEQYF. V usage is TRBV27 and J usage is TRBJ2-7, with a weak D call TRBD1 (5 bases). Per the germline V gene, CDR1 is MNHEY and CDR2 is SMNVEV (reference sequence). The V and J ends lost 4 bases and 4 bases respectively, with 20 bases between them. There are 16 residues in the CDR3.